This passage covers 11 T cell receptor beta chains from one sample sequenced in a study of molecular identifiers for immune sequencing clone quantification. TCRdb independently ran MiXCR on the PCR reads; one entry per CDR3 protein. This sample has roughly 93,000 distinct CDR3 sequences; more than 20% occur once, and the top ten carry roughly 0.8%. Sequencing input: naive CD8+ T cells from blood, with Jurkat cell RNA spiked in. Subset noted: FACS-sorted CD8+CD4-CCR7+CD45RA+ naive T cells. These receptors all come from a human donor in good health. Some libraries in this study had Jurkat cell RNA spiked in.

There are a few counts of this clonotype. The genes are TRBV3-1 and TRBJ2-7; D uncertain. The V gene lost 0 bases and the J gene lost 6 bases, with 9 bases spanning the gap. This CDR3 spans 13 amino acids. Germline lookup yields CDR1 LGHDT and CDR2 YNNKEL (reference sequence). The CDR3 region is CASSQDLVTEQYF. The CDR3, as DNA: TGTGCCAGCAGCCAAGATTTGGTAACCGAGCAGTACTTC.

This clonotype was counted many times. The chain recombines TRBV5-6 with TRBJ2-5; TRBD1 might be the D (5 bases). Per the germline V gene, CDR1 is SGHDT and CDR2 is YYEEEE. The germline V and J ends were trimmed by 5 bases and 5 bases, with 28 bases remaining between them. The length of the CDR3 is 18 residues. The CDR3 protein is CASSQLGQDIDNRETQYF. The CDR3 nucleotides read TGTGCCAGCAGTCAATTAGGCCAGGACATCGATAACCGCGAGACCCAGTACTTC.

Only a few counts were recorded for this clonotype. The chain combines TRBV12-3 or TRBV12-4 with TRBJ2-3; D gene ambiguous. Trimming stripped 8 bases from V and 2 bases from J, with 8 bases between. The CDR3 sequence is 12 residues long. The DNA of the CDR3 is TGTGCCAGCGGATTAACCACAGATACGCAGTATTTT. Protein product: CASGLTTDTQYF.

Comment on this clonotype: Compared with germline, one end of the junction differs, possibly owing to a read error. V is TRBV5-1 and J is TRBJ2-5, with D perhaps being TRBD1 or TRBD2 (5 bases each). CDR1 and CDR2 from the germline V gene are SGHRS and YFSETQ. The length of the CDR3 is 17 residues. The CDR3 bases are TGCGCCAGCAGCTACCTGGGGGAACCGTCCGTGACAGAGGCCCAGTACTTC. It codes for CASSYLGEPSVTEAQYF.

The chain has TRBV4-1 and TRBJ2-1; no reliable D call. V lost 1 base and J lost 15, with 16 bases in between. Germline CDR1 MGHRA, CDR2 YSYEKL. The CDR3 is 13 amino acids. Written as DNA, the CDR3 is TGCGCCAGCAGCCAAGCATATAGGCCTGCGCCGTTCTTC. Translating it yields CASSQAYRPAPFF.

The rearrangement uses TRBV11-3 and TRBJ2-3, with D maybe TRBD2 (6 bases). The length of the CDR3 is 15 residues. Germline CDR1 SGHNT, CDR2 YENEEA. The V end lost 0 bases, the J end lost 3 bases, and 10 bases lay between the germline ends. In nucleotides, the CDR3 is TGTGCCAGCAGCTTAGAGTCGGGGGTGACAGATACGCAGTATTTT. It encodes CASSLESGVTDTQYF.

The CDR3 DNA sequence: TGTGCCTGGAGTGTACTCGGCCGTTCATACGAGCAGTACTTC. Its translation is CAWSVLGRSYEQYF. The rearrangement links TRBV30 to TRBJ2-7; D is ambiguous. V lost 0 bases, J lost 4 bases, and 13 bases lay in between. CDR1 GTSNPN and CDR2 SVGIG come from the germline V gene (reference sequence). The CDR3 covers 14 residues.

This clonotype showed up many times. This chain joins TRBV7-2 and TRBJ2-5; perhaps TRBD1 as D (5 bases). The CDR3 runs to 14 residues. Trimming took off 3 bases at V and 2 bases at J, with 10 bases between the two ends. Germline CDR1 and CDR2: SGHTA and FQGNSA. CDR3 loop: CASSFSGKQETQYF. The CDR3, as DNA: TGTGCCAGCAGCTTCTCAGGGAAGCAAGAGACCCAGTACTTC. Full variable domain (outside the CDR3, taken from reference TRBV7-2 and TRBJ2-5): GAGVSQSPSNKVTEKGKDVELRCDPISGHTALYWYRQSLGQGLEFLIYFQGNSAPDKSGLPSDRFSAERTGGSVSTLTIQRTQQEDSAVYLCASSFSGKQETQYFGPGTRLLVL.

With regard to this clonotype: This sequence may be a read error, since a much larger clone differs from it by one base. The chain links TRBV28 to TRBJ2-7; maybe TRBD2 (6 bases). The CDR3 contains 15 residues. The germline CDR1 and CDR2 sequences are MDHEN and SYDVKM. In DNA form, the CDR3 reads TGTGCCAGCAGCCCTACCGGGACTGTATCCTACGAGCCGTACTTC. Translation: CASSPTGTVSYEPYF.

This clonotype was picked up a small number of times. This rearrangement joins TRBV6-2 or TRBV6-3 to TRBJ2-1; no firm D call. The CDR3 loop spans 13 amino acids. V shed 0 bases and J shed 7 bases, with 7 bases lying between them. The germline V gene encodes CDR1 MNHEY and CDR2 SVGEGT. The CDR3 sequence is CASSYSRANEQFF. The CDR3 DNA reads TGTGCCAGCAGTTACTCAAGGGCTAATGAGCAGTTCTTC.

Only a few counts were recorded for this clonotype. This chain uses TRBV9 with TRBJ1-5; possibly TRBD1 for D (5 bases). Germline V gene data show CDR1 as SGDLS and CDR2 as YYNGEE. The germline V and J ends were trimmed by 0 bases and 3 bases, with 10 bases remaining between them. CDR3 size: 15 residues. Here the CDR3 reads CASSVEGRDNQPQHF. The CDR3 bases are TGTGCCAGCAGCGTAGAAGGCAGGGACAATCAGCCCCAGCATTTT.